Below, 24 T cell receptor beta chains from the same sample are listed, as sequenced in a study of blood T cell repertoires in COVID-19 (TCRdb year 2020). The library was obtained by the immunoSEQ multiplex PCR assay. Held by TCRdb, this immuneACCESS table contains in-frame sequences only and omits some clones. Under half of the omission traces to an unresolved V gene where checked; the cause of the rest is unknown. The sample table lists a few hundred thousand clones, 70% to 90% of them with a count of one. Roughly 4.5% of the sample is in the top ten clones. The specimen sequenced was peripheral blood. The source of these receptors is a man aged 55 to 70 who had recovered from COVID-19.

This clone was counted once. The chain couples TRBV11-2 to TRBJ1-4; 7 bases align to TRBD1. The CDR3 consists of 15 residues. The germline V gene encodes CDR1 SGHAT and CDR2 FQNNGV. V shed 4 bases, J shed 3 bases, and the junction held 5 bases outside the gene matches. CDR3 loop: CASSSQGNANEKLFF. In nucleotides, the CDR3 is TGTGCCAGCAGCTCACAGGGGAATGCTAATGAAAAACTGTTTTTT.

The chain carries TRBV28 and TRBJ1-1, with D possibly matching TRBD1 (6 bases). Germline assignment: CDR1 MDHEN and CDR2 SYDVKM. The CDR3 has 13 amino acids. The germline V and J ends were trimmed by 10 bases and 3 bases, with 15 bases remaining between them. In nucleotides, the CDR3 is TGTGCCACCCAGGGGCATCCGGACACTGAAGCTTTCTTT. The encoded protein is CATQGHPDTEAFF. Based on the CDR3 plus reference TRBV28 and TRBJ1-1, the full variable domain is DVKVTQSSRYLVKRTGEKVFLECVQDMDHENMFWYRQDPGLGLRLIYFSYDVKMKEKGDIPEGYSVSREKKERFSLILESASTNQTSMYLCATQGHPDTEAFFGQGTRLTVV.

V usage is TRBV6-5 and J usage is TRBJ1-2; D is possibly TRBD1 (6 bases). This CDR3 has 12 amino acids. Trimming shortened V by 6 bases and J by 6 bases, and 11 bases separated the two germline ends. CDR1 and CDR2 from the germline V gene are MNHEY and SVGAGI. This CDR3 is CASRVQGHGYTF. CDR3 sequence (DNA): TGTGCCAGCAGGGTACAGGGCCATGGCTACACCTTC.

Only one count was recorded for this clone. The chain links TRBV7-8 to TRBJ1-2; D is undetermined. The V end was cut by 2 bases, the J end by 3 bases, with 7 bases between. Looked up from germline, CDR1 is SGHVS and CDR2 is FQNEAQ. The CDR3 has 13 residues. CDR3 in DNA: TGTGCCAGCAGCTTACGCGGGGACTATGGCTACACCTTC. Translated, it gives CASSLRGDYGYTF.

The gene calls are TRBV11-3 and TRBJ2-2; 7 bases match TRBD2. This CDR3 is built from 16 residues. V shed 2 bases and J 4 bases; nucleotides not matched to a gene: 7. CDR1 is SGHNT, CDR2 YENEEA, per germline. CDR3 in amino acids: CASSLRVAGLTGELFF. CDR3 nucleotides: TGTGCCAGCAGCTTAAGGGTAGCGGGTCTCACCGGGGAGCTGTTTTTT. The full variable domain, with the rest looked up from reference TRBV11-3 and TRBJ2-2, is EAGVVQSPRYKIIEKKQPVAFWCNPISGHNTLYWYLQNLGQGPELLIRYENEEAVDDSQLPKDRFSAERLKGVDSTLKIQPAELGDSAVYLCASSLRVAGLTGELFFGEGSRLTVL.

This clone has ten or more counts. This sequence joins TRBV6-4 and TRBJ1-1, with 10 bases fitting TRBD1. Germline values: CDR1 MRHNA, CDR2 SNTAGT. V shed 6 bases, J shed 2 bases, and the junction held 3 bases outside the gene matches. This CDR3 is 14 amino acids long. CDR3 sequence: CASRETGGNTEAFF. Here the CDR3 DNA reads TGTGCCAGCAGGGAGACAGGGGGCAACACTGAAGCTTTCTTT.

This clone was picked up one time. The CDR3 DNA reads as TGTGCCAGCAGTGAAACAGGAGTTGGTGGCTACACCTTC. Its translation: CASSETGVGGYTF. The rearrangement joins TRBV2 to TRBJ1-2; D might be TRBD1 (5 bases). V shed 2 bases and J shed 7 bases, with 11 bases lying between them. The CDR3 loop spans 13 amino acids. Germline CDR1 and CDR2: SNHLY and FYNNEI.

A few counts support this clone. The chain employs TRBV28 and TRBJ1-5; 8 nucleotides agree with TRBD1. The germline gives CDR1 MDHEN, CDR2 SYDVKM. The CDR3 length is 16 residues. With 6 bases clipped from V and 3 bases from J, the junction kept 10 bases outside the gene matches. CDR3 bases: TGTGCCAGCAGCTGGACAGGGCCAAGGAACAATCAGCCCCAGCATTTT. As protein: CASSWTGPRNNQPQHF.

J is TRBJ2-1 and V is TRBV5-8, with D possibly matching TRBD2 (5 bases). This CDR3 has 16 residues. Germline V gene data show CDR1 as SGHTS and CDR2 as YDEGEE. The germline V and J ends were trimmed by 4 bases and 4 bases, with 18 bases remaining between them. The CDR3 DNA sequence: TGTGCCAGCAGCCGTTGGACTGGGGTTGAGTACAATGAGCAGTTCTTC. Translating gives CASSRWTGVEYNEQFF.

V is TRBV28 and J is TRBJ1-4; D perhaps matches TRBD1 (6 bases). Germline CDR1 is MDHEN and CDR2 is SYDVKM. Trimming removed 5 bases at V and 0 bases at J, with 13 bases between. The CDR3 runs to 16 residues. For the CDR3, the DNA is TGTGCCAGCAGTGCCCCGGCAGGGGCAACTAATGAAAAACTGTTTTTT. Protein product: CASSAPAGATNEKLFF.

This CDR3 reads CATSDPGGPGELFF. DNA of the CDR3: TGTGCCACCAGTGACCCAGGGGGCCCCGGGGAGCTGTTTTTT. The chain has TRBV24-1 and TRBJ2-2; 8 nucleotides agree with TRBD1. Trimming at V came to 4 bases and at J to 6 bases, leaving 3 bases not matched to a gene. CDR3 length equals 14 residues. The germline CDR1 and CDR2 sequences are KGHDR and SFDVKD.

The chain couples TRBV30 to TRBJ2-7; possible D gene TRBD2, 6 bases. This CDR3 is built from 14 residues. Per the germline V gene, CDR1 is GTSNPN and CDR2 is SVGIG (reference sequence). The ends were cut back, 4 bases at V and 5 bases at J, with 18 bases in the middle. DNA of the CDR3: TGTGCCTGGAAGTCCGTTAGCGGCCATAACGAGCAGTACTTC. It is translated as CAWKSVSGHNEQYF.

The rearrangement uses TRBV5-4 and TRBJ1-2, with a tentative D call TRBD1 (6 bases). The CDR3 has 13 residues. Trimming cost V 4 bases and J 3 bases, with 10 bases left between them. The V gene's germline CDR1 is SGHNT and CDR2 YYREEE (reference sequence). In nucleotides, the CDR3 is TGTGCCAGCAGCGAAGCAGGGGACTATGGCTACACCTTC. Its translation is CASSEAGDYGYTF. Looking up the rest from reference TRBV5-4 and TRBJ1-2 gives the full variable domain: ETGVTQSPTHLIKTRGQQVTLRCSSQSGHNTVSWYQQALGQGPQFIFQYYREEENGRGNFPPRFSGLQFPNYSSELNVNALELDDSALYLCASSEAGDYGYTFGSGTRLTVV.

The chain joins TRBV18 to TRBJ2-5; D is possibly TRBD1 (5 bases). The CDR3 is made up of 15 amino acids. Germline lookup yields CDR1 KGHSH and CDR2 LQKENI. The V end was cut by 1 base, the J end by 4 bases, with 13 bases between. CDR3 DNA sequence: TGTGCCAGCTCACCACAGACAGCCTCCCCAGAGACCCAGTACTTC. Translated: CASSPQTASPETQYF.

The chain has TRBV10-1 and TRBJ2-1; D perhaps matches TRBD1 (6 bases). The V end lost 2 bases, the J end lost 15 bases, and 17 bases lay between the germline ends. The CDR3 is 13 amino acids. The V gene's germline CDR1 is WNHNN and CDR2 SYGVQD (reference sequence). The CDR3 DNA is TGCGCCAGCAGTGAGACGGGACAAGCACTGCGGTTCTTC. Translating gives CASSETGQALRFF.

The chain combines TRBV7-6 with TRBJ1-3; possible D gene TRBD1, 5 bases. The germline V gene has CDR1 SGHVS and CDR2 FNYEAQ. V lost 2 bases and J 4 bases, leaving 15 bases between the germline ends. The CDR3 is 16 residues long. DNA for the CDR3: TGTGCCAGCAGCTTACAGGCAGGGTCGAGCGGAAACACCATATATTTT. Amino acid sequence: CASSLQAGSSGNTIYF.

J is TRBJ2-5 and V is TRBV27, with 8 positions matching TRBD1. The CDR3 spans 15 residues. J was trimmed by 9 bases and V by 8 bases; bases with no gene match: 17. Germline V gene lookup returns CDR1 MNHEY and CDR2 SMNVEV (reference sequence). The CDR3 bases are TGTGCCAGCGGAGTTTCCGGGACAGGTGTTTCGCCCCAGTACTTC. Translation: CASGVSGTGVSPQYF.

As regards this clone: One end of the junction is discordant with germline, which a read error may explain. The rearrangement links TRBV6-5 to TRBJ2-7; the match to TRBD1 covers 9 bases. CDR1 and CDR2 (germline): MNHEY, SVGAGI. The CDR3 has 15 residues. CDR3 residues: CASSYSTPGQGRLDF. The CDR3 DNA reads as TGTGCCAGCAGTTACTCCACCCCGGGACAGGGTCGCTTGGACTTC.

The V call is TRBV3-1 (or the pseudogene TRBV3-2), the J call TRBJ2-7; 7 bases match TRBD2. This CDR3 comprises 19 residues. The germline gives CDR1 LGHDT, CDR2 YNNKEL (reference sequence). V lost 4 bases, J lost 4 bases, and 22 bases stayed unmatched. CDR3 nucleotides: TGTGCCAGCAGCCCAAATCACCCGAGTCCTACAGAGCGGGGTTACGAGCAGTACTTC. It translates to CASSPNHPSPTERGYEQYF.

This chain links TRBV5-4 with TRBJ1-6, with 9 nucleotides matching TRBD1. Trimming at V came to 4 bases and at J to 7 bases, leaving 6 bases not matched to a gene. Germline lookup yields CDR1 SGHNT and CDR2 YYREEE (reference sequence). CDR3 length: 15 residues. CDR3 loop: CASSRDRVFNSPLHF. The CDR3 DNA follows: TGTGCCAGCAGCCGGGACAGGGTTTTCAATTCACCCCTCCACTTT. The full variable domain, with the rest looked up from reference TRBV5-4 and TRBJ1-6, is ETGVTQSPTHLIKTRGQQVTLRCSSQSGHNTVSWYQQALGQGPQFIFQYYREEENGRGNFPPRFSGLQFPNYSSELNVNALELDDSALYLCASSRDRVFNSPLHFGNGTRLTVT.

This clone occurred a few times. Its ends do not fully match the called genes, so a read error is possible. The chain employs TRBV5-1 and TRBJ2-7, with 9 bases matching TRBD1. The CDR3 extends over 14 amino acids. Looked up from germline, CDR1 is SGHRS and CDR2 is YFSETQ. CDR3 nucleotide sequence: TGCGCCAGCAGCCAGGGACAGGGCTCCCACGAGCAGTACTTC. It is translated as CASSQGQGSHEQYF.

This clone was picked up one time. V is TRBV6-6 and J is TRBJ1-1, with D perhaps matching TRBD1 (6 bases). V gave up 7 bases and J gave up 0 bases, with 12 bases separating them. The CDR3 covers 14 residues. The germline gives CDR1 MNHNY, CDR2 SVGAGI (reference sequence). CDR3 nucleotide sequence: TGTGCCAGCACCGGGGGGGGCGTGAACACTGAAGCTTTCTTT. This gives the protein CASTGGGVNTEAFF.

The chain links TRBV9 to TRBJ2-5; D gene unclear. V lost 4 bases and J lost 1, with 14 bases in between. The CDR3 runs 15 residues. Germline loops: CDR1 SGDLS, CDR2 YYNGEE. The CDR3 region has the DNA TGTGCCAGCAGCTCCCAGGTCGGCTCCCAAGAGACCCAGTACTTC. It yields the protein CASSSQVGSQETQYF.

The V call is TRBV7-3, the J call TRBJ1-5, with D perhaps TRBD1 (6 bases). Trimming shortened V by 3 bases and J by 2 bases, and 11 bases separated the two germline ends. The germline V gene has CDR1 SGHTA and CDR2 FQGTGA. The CDR3 contains 15 residues. The CDR3 DNA reads as TGTGCCAGCAGCTTTGCGGCAGGGGGCAATCAGCCCCAGCATTTT. As protein: CASSFAAGGNQPQHF.